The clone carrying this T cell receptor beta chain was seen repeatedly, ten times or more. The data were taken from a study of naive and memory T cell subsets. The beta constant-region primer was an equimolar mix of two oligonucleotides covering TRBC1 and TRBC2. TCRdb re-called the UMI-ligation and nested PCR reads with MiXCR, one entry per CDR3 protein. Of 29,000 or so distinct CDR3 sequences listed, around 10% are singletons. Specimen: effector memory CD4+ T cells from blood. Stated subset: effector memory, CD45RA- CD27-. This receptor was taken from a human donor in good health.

The CDR3 spells CAWSGLQRGSYYGYTF. The CDR3, as DNA: TGTGCCTGGAGCGGTTTGCAAAGGGGAAGCTACTATGGCTACACCTTC. The chain couples TRBV30 to TRBJ1-2; TRBD1 might be the D (5 bases). Germline V gives CDR1 GTSNPN, CDR2 SVGIG (reference sequence). The CDR3 runs to 16 residues. V was trimmed by 3 bases and J by 3 bases, leaving 20 bases between them.